These 29 T cell receptor beta chains came from one sample sequenced in a study of OX40 agonist ivuxolimab in advanced cancers. The protocol was immunoSEQ multiplex PCR, while the TCRdb copy is restricted to in-frame clones and leaves out a portion. The data show approximately 65,000 clones, with more than 75% seen just once and 0.85% to 1.4% held by the top ten. The sample in question was CD4+ or CD8+ T cells sorted from blood, obtained in a trial of the OX40 agonist ivuxolimab. The receptors here all came from an adult with an advanced solid tumor such as melanoma, head and neck, liver or kidney cancer.

The J gene is TRBJ2-1, the V gene TRBV7-9; TRBD2 matches 11 bases. The CDR3 has 14 residues. CDR1 is SEHNR and CDR2 is FQNEAQ in the germline V gene (reference sequence). The junction had 2 bases not matched to a gene; V was cut back by 9 bases and J by 1 base. The CDR3 region has the DNA TGTGCCAGTCCTAGCGGGAGGTCCTACAATGAGCAGTTCTTC. Its protein is CASPSGRSYNEQFF.

J is TRBJ1-1 and V is TRBV5-1, with D tentatively TRBD1 (6 bases). Germline CDR1 and CDR2: SGHRS and YFSETQ. V was clipped by 7 bases and J by 3 bases, with 16 bases between them. This CDR3 contains 14 residues. This chain's CDR3 is CASYRSGGDTEAFF. The CDR3 bases are TGCGCCAGCTATCGGAGTGGGGGCGACACTGAAGCTTTCTTT. The entire variable domain, with the rest obtained from reference TRBV5-1 and TRBJ1-1, is as follows: KAGVTQTPRYLIKTRGQQVTLSCSPISGHRSVSWYQQTPGQGLQFLFEYFSETQRNKGNFPGRFSGRQFSNSRSEMNVSTLELGDSALYLCASYRSGGDTEAFFGQGTRLTVV.

This clone has a handful of counts. The V gene is TRBV11-2, the J gene TRBJ2-1, with D maybe TRBD2 (5 bases). Germline V CDR1 and CDR2: SGHAT, FQNNGV. V shed 3 bases and J shed 2 bases, with 5 bases lying between them. The CDR3 totals 13 residues. The CDR3 DNA reads TGTGCCAGCAGCTTCGGGACCTACAATGAGCAGTTCTTC. This gives the protein CASSFGTYNEQFF.

The chain is built from TRBV28 and TRBJ2-3; 8 positions match TRBD1. CDR1 MDHEN and CDR2 SYDVKM come from the germline V gene. The J segment lost 3 bases and the V segment lost 8 bases, leaving 13 bases of the junction unmatched. The CDR3 has 16 residues. Here the CDR3 reads CASSLRDTGGTDTQYF. The CDR3 coding sequence is TGTGCCAGCTCGCTCAGGGACACAGGGGGAACAGATACGCAGTATTTT. Together with reference TRBV28 and TRBJ2-3, the CDR3 gives the full variable domain: DVKVTQSSRYLVKRTGEKVFLECVQDMDHENMFWYRQDPGLGLRLIYFSYDVKMKEKGDIPEGYSVSREKKERFSLILESASTNQTSMYLCASSLRDTGGTDTQYFGPGTRLTVL.

The chain uses TRBV15 and TRBJ2-7, with TRBD2 matching over 11 bases. The CDR3 covers 16 residues. Trimming at V came to 1 base and at J to 2 bases, leaving 4 bases not matched to a gene. The germline gives CDR1 LNHNV, CDR2 YYDKDF (reference sequence). CDR3: CATSRGGTSGTYEQYF. Written as DNA, the CDR3 is TGTGCCACCAGCAGAGGCGGGACTAGCGGCACCTACGAGCAGTACTTC.

The chain uses TRBV18 and TRBJ2-1, with D perhaps matching TRBD1 or TRBD2 (5 bases each). This CDR3 comprises 15 residues. CDR1 and CDR2 (germline): KGHSH, LQKENI. Trimming took off 3 bases at V and 5 bases at J, with 14 bases between the two ends. The CDR3 here is CASSPKDLGDNEQFF. In DNA form, the CDR3 reads TGTGCCAGCTCACCGAAAGACTTGGGGGACAATGAGCAGTTCTTC. Full variable domain (missing parts from reference TRBV18 and TRBJ2-1): NAGVMQNPRHLVRRRGQEARLRCSPMKGHSHVYWYRQLPEEGLKFMVYLQKENIIDESGMPKERFSAEFPKEGPSILRIQQVVRGDSAAYFCASSPKDLGDNEQFFGPGTRLTVL.

This clone was counted only a few times. This rearrangement joins TRBV4-1 to TRBJ1-2; possibly TRBD1 for D (6 bases). This CDR3 contains 18 residues. Per germline, CDR1 MGHRA and CDR2 YSYEKL. V lost 0 bases and J lost 4, with 21 bases in between. Here the CDR3 reads CASSQEGLRGQRLYGYTF. Here the CDR3 DNA reads TGCGCCAGCAGCCAAGAGGGGTTGCGCGGACAGAGACTCTATGGCTACACCTTC.

The chain links TRBV10-1 to TRBJ2-7, with 8 bases that match TRBD2. With V trimmed by 5 bases and J by 5 bases, 11 bases remained unmatched. Germline V lookup: CDR1 WNHNN, CDR2 SYGVQD (reference sequence). This CDR3 spans 15 amino acids. The CDR3 DNA sequence: TGCGCCAGCAGTCTAGCGGGCTACTCTTCCCACGAGCAGTACTTC. Protein product: CASSLAGYSSHEQYF.

This clone has a handful of counts. As DNA, the CDR3 is TGCGCCAGCAGTGAAGGCTCTGGCTACACCTTC. Its protein is CASSEGSGYTF. J is TRBJ1-2 and V is TRBV10-2; no clear D gene. The CDR3 has 11 amino acids. V was cut by 3 bases and J by 7 bases, with 6 bases left in between. The germline gives CDR1 WSHSY, CDR2 SAAADI.

The chain combines TRBV28 with TRBJ2-5; the D gene is possibly TRBD2 (6 bases). CDR3 length: 14 amino acids. Trimming took off 6 bases at V and 7 bases at J, with 18 bases between the two ends. Looked up from germline, CDR1 is MDHEN and CDR2 is SYDVKM. CDR3 region: CASSLGGRGRTQYF. DNA of the CDR3: TGTGCCAGCAGCCTGGGTGGTCGGGGGAGGACCCAGTACTTC.

The chain recombines TRBV4-3 with TRBJ1-4; 8 bases are shared with TRBD1. The J segment lost 7 bases and the V segment lost 1 base, leaving 8 bases of the junction unmatched. CDR3 size: 16 residues. Germline-derived CDR1 and CDR2 are LGHNA and YSLEER. CDR3 nucleotide sequence: TGCGCCAGCAGCCAAGGTGACGCCCAGGGGGCTGAAAAACTGTTTTTT. It encodes CASSQGDAQGAEKLFF.

This clone was recorded once. J is TRBJ2-7 and V is TRBV10-2, with D possibly being TRBD2 (5 bases). Looked up from germline, CDR1 is WSHSY and CDR2 is SAAADI. This CDR3 spans 14 amino acids. The ends were cut back, 1 base at V and 7 bases at J, with 14 bases in the middle. DNA of the CDR3: TGCGCCAGCAGTGAGTACCGGTATAGCGAGGAGCAGTACTTC. Its protein product is CASSEYRYSEEQYF.

The chain recombines TRBV9 with TRBJ2-1, with 7 nucleotides matching TRBD2. This CDR3 is built from 15 residues. The ends lost 1 base at V and 0 bases at J; junction bases unmatched: 1. CDR1 is SGDLS, CDR2 YYNGEE, per germline. In DNA, the CDR3 is TGTGCCAGCAGCGTATCGGGGGGCTCCTACAATGAGCAGTTCTTC. Its translation: CASSVSGGSYNEQFF.

This chain joins TRBV6-5 and TRBJ2-1; 7 bases match TRBD2. The CDR3 runs to 15 residues. CDR1 is MNHEY and CDR2 is SVGAGI in the germline V gene. The V gene end was trimmed by 0 bases and the J gene end by 8 bases; junction bases not matched to a gene: 7. CDR3 loop: CASSYSREYWDEQFF. CDR3 in DNA: TGTGCCAGCAGTTACTCGCGGGAGTATTGGGATGAGCAGTTCTTC.

The chain recombines TRBV7-2 with TRBJ2-5, with TRBD1 matching 9 bases. The length of the CDR3 is 15 residues. Germline trimming cut 5 bases from V and 5 bases from J; bases unmatched to any gene: 9. CDR1 is SGHTA, CDR2 FQGNSA, per germline. This chain's CDR3 is CASSRVTGGRETQYF. CDR3 in DNA: TGTGCCAGCAGCCGAGTCACAGGGGGCAGGGAGACCCAGTACTTC. Full variable domain (rest looked up from reference TRBV7-2 and TRBJ2-5): GAGVSQSPSNKVTEKGKDVELRCDPISGHTALYWYRQSLGQGLEFLIYFQGNSAPDKSGLPSDRFSAERTGGSVSTLTIQRTQQEDSAVYLCASSRVTGGRETQYFGPGTRLLVL.

V and J are TRBV5-6 and TRBJ2-5, with TRBD2 matching 10 bases. J was trimmed by 8 bases and V by 4 bases; bases with no gene match: 8. Per germline, CDR1 SGHDT and CDR2 YYEEEE. The CDR3 spans 14 residues. This CDR3 is CASSLLTSGSTQYF. CDR3 DNA: TGTGCCAGCAGCCTTCTGACTAGCGGGTCCACCCAGTACTTC.

The chain joins TRBV28 to TRBJ2-5, with D perhaps matching TRBD2 (7 bases). CDR3 length equals 15 residues. Per the germline V gene, CDR1 is MDHEN and CDR2 is SYDVKM. Deletions cut 5 bases from V and 2 bases from J, with 15 bases between. CDR3 amino acids: CASSRFEGGQETQYF. Here the CDR3 DNA reads TGTGCCAGCAGTCGCTTTGAGGGGGGGCAAGAGACCCAGTACTTC.

This clone was recorded once. V is TRBV7-2 and J is TRBJ2-1; TRBD1 aligns across 8 bases. The CDR3 runs to 15 residues. Germline loops: CDR1 SGHTA, CDR2 FQGNSA. With 7 bases clipped from V and 0 bases from J, the junction kept 5 bases outside the gene matches. This chain's CDR3 is CASTLQGGSYNEQFF. CDR3 DNA: TGTGCCAGCACACTACAGGGGGGCTCCTACAATGAGCAGTTCTTC.

This CDR3 is CASSPSQSGQPQHF. In DNA form, the CDR3 reads TGTGCCAGCTCACCCTCCCAATCCGGGCAGCCCCAGCATTTT. The chain joins TRBV18 to TRBJ1-5; no definite D call. Germline assignment: CDR1 KGHSH and CDR2 LQKENI. V was trimmed by 3 bases and J by 7 bases, leaving 13 bases between them. The CDR3 loop spans 14 amino acids.

This chain uses TRBV19 with TRBJ2-7, with D hard to call. Germline-derived CDR1 and CDR2 are LNHDA and SQIVND (reference sequence). The CDR3 length is 14 residues. Trimming pared 4 bases from V and 5 bases from J, leaving 15 bases between. CDR3 protein: CASSTGRMSHEQYF. The CDR3, as DNA: TGTGCCAGTAGTACCGGCAGGATGAGCCACGAGCAGTACTTC.

The CDR3 bases are TGTGCCAGCAGCTTAGTCGAGGGAGGTTTCTTTTCCTACGAGCAGTACTTC. It encodes CASSLVEGGFFSYEQYF. This chain joins TRBV7-2 and TRBJ2-7; possibly TRBD2 for D (6 bases). Germline CDR1 is SGHTA and CDR2 is FQGNSA. The V end lost 1 base, the J end lost 1 base, and 17 bases lay between the germline ends. This CDR3 comprises 17 residues.

This clone was seen only once. V is TRBV9 and J is TRBJ2-7, with 7 bases lining up with TRBD1. The CDR3 has 14 amino acids. Germline V lookup: CDR1 SGDLS, CDR2 YYNGEE. Trimming cost V 3 bases and J 2 bases; bases outside gene matches: 5. The CDR3 DNA follows: TGTGCCAGCAGCGCCCAAGGACAGGCCTACGAGCAGTACTTC. Residues: CASSAQGQAYEQYF.

The CDR3 loop reads CASSLGTSGTSISYEQYF. The CDR3 DNA reads as TGTGCCAGCAGCCTCGGGACTAGCGGGACCTCAATCTCCTACGAGCAGTACTTC. J is TRBJ2-7 and V is TRBV7-2, with 13 bases lining up with TRBD2. The germline gives CDR1 SGHTA, CDR2 FQGNSA. The CDR3 totals 18 residues. The V segment lost 5 bases and the J segment 0 bases; nucleotides outside the gene matches: 10.

This chain joins TRBV7-8 and TRBJ2-7, with 9 nucleotides matching TRBD2. V shed 5 bases and J 5 bases; nucleotides not matched to a gene: 10. This CDR3 contains 15 residues. The germline V gene encodes CDR1 SGHVS and CDR2 FQNEAQ. For the CDR3, the DNA is TGTGCCAGCAGCCCGTTAGCGGGAGAAACCCACGAGCAGTACTTC. It translates to CASSPLAGETHEQYF.

The V and J genes are TRBV28 and TRBJ1-1; D is ambiguous. With 5 bases removed from V and 8 bases from J, the gap between germline ends came to 15 bases. This CDR3 is 13 amino acids long. The germline V gene has CDR1 MDHEN and CDR2 SYDVKM. The CDR3 bases are TGTGCCAGCAGTGGTTCAAACCAACCCGAAGCTTTCTTT. Protein product: CASSGSNQPEAFF.

This clone was counted once. The chain recombines TRBV7-2 with TRBJ2-5; 8 positions match TRBD1. The V gene's germline CDR1 is SGHTA and CDR2 FQGNSA. This CDR3 is built from 15 residues. Unmatched junction bases numbered 12, after V lost 5 bases and J lost 7 bases. The CDR3 bases are TGTGCCAGCAGCCCAGAGGCAGGGGGCAAGAGGACCCAGTACTTC. Translated, it gives CASSPEAGGKRTQYF.

J is TRBJ2-3 and V is TRBV6-1; D is unresolved. The V and J ends lost 2 bases and 1 base respectively, with 16 bases between them. This CDR3 is built from 17 residues. Germline loops: CDR1 MNHNS, CDR2 SASEGT. CDR3 bases: TGTGCCAGCAGTGAATTCATTCTGGCGGAGCGCACAGATACGCAGTATTTT. Protein product: CASSEFILAERTDTQYF.

The V and J genes are TRBV5-5 and TRBJ2-3; perhaps TRBD2 as D (6 bases). The germline V gene encodes CDR1 SGHKS and CDR2 YYEKEE (reference sequence). The V and J ends lost 5 bases and 0 bases respectively, with 16 bases between them. CDR3 length: 16 residues. DNA for the CDR3: TGTGCCAGCAGGACGTGGGCGGGGACGAGCACAGATACGCAGTATTTT. Translation gives CASRTWAGTSTDTQYF. Full variable domain (rest looked up from reference TRBV5-5 and TRBJ2-3): DAGVTQSPTHLIKTRGQQVTLRCSPISGHKSVSWYQQVLGQGPQFIFQYYEKEERGRGNFPDRFSARQFPNYSSELNVNALLLGDSALYLCASRTWAGTSTDTQYFGPGTRLTVL.

The rearrangement uses TRBV7-6 and TRBJ1-2; a weak D match, TRBD1 (5 bases). The germline V and J ends were trimmed by 6 bases and 6 bases, with 11 bases remaining between them. The CDR3 is 12 amino acids. Germline V CDR1 and CDR2: SGHVS, FNYEAQ. CDR3 protein: CASSQAGDGYTF. In nucleotides, the CDR3 is TGTGCCAGCAGTCAAGCGGGGGATGGCTACACCTTC.